Each of the 25 T cell receptor beta chains below was sequenced from the same sample in a study of shared clonotypes between healthy human individuals. Only in-frame clones appear in the TCRdb table, and some are missing; sequencing was by immunoSEQ multiplex PCR. The sample yields a few hundred thousand clones, 96% seen once. Sequencing was performed on memory CD8+ T cells sorted from blood. Specified subset: CD45RO+ cells pooled with CCR7-negative TemRA cells. These receptors all stem from a man aged 25-45 years in good health.

The chain combines TRBV9 with TRBJ2-1; 7 positions agree with TRBD2. CDR1 and CDR2 from the germline V gene are SGDLS and YYNGEE. Trimming took 0 bases from V and 5 from J; bases not matched to a gene: 8. The CDR3 has 16 residues. The CDR3 loop is CASSVVGLVPDNEQFF. CDR3 nucleotides: TGTGCCAGCAGCGTAGTAGGACTAGTCCCGGACAATGAGCAGTTCTTC.

In its sample, this clone was seen once. J is TRBJ2-3 and V is TRBV5-6; 13 nucleotides match TRBD2. The CDR3 loop spans 14 amino acids. V trimming: 5 bases; J trimming: 8 bases; junction bases outside the gene matches: 5. The germline CDR1 and CDR2 sequences are SGHDT and YYEEEE. The CDR3 nucleotides read TGTGCCAGCAGGGGACTAGCGGGATCGGGTACGCAGTATTTT. It is translated as CASRGLAGSGTQYF.

The CDR3, as DNA: TGTGCCTGGAGTGTTGGCAGCAGCTCCTACAATGAGCAGTTCTTC. It translates to CAWSVGSSSYNEQFF. The V gene is TRBV30, the J gene TRBJ2-1, with no clear D. V lost 0 bases and J lost 0, with 9 bases in between. The CDR3 totals 15 residues. Germline V gives CDR1 GTSNPN, CDR2 SVGIG (reference sequence). The full variable domain, rest sourced from reference TRBV30 and TRBJ2-1, is SQTIHQWPATLVQPVGSPLSLECTVEGTSNPNLYWYRQAAGRGLQLLFYSVGIGQISSEVPQNLSASRPQDRQFILSSKKLLLSDSGFYLCAWSVGSSSYNEQFFGPGTRLTVL.

The rearrangement uses TRBV5-7 and TRBJ1-4; 7 bases map to TRBD1. TRBV5-7 qualifies as an ORF whose function is uncertain. This CDR3 is built from 13 residues. Losses at the gene ends were 4 bases for V and 11 bases for J; bases not matched to a gene: 8. CDR3: CASSHYTGEKLFF. The CDR3 DNA is TGTGCCAGCAGCCACTACACAGGGGAGAAACTGTTTTTT.

Here the CDR3 reads CASSPRRSGSSYEQYF. The CDR3 DNA is TGTGCCAGCAGCCCGCGGAGGAGCGGGAGCTCCTACGAGCAGTACTTC. This sequence joins TRBV7-3 and TRBJ2-7, with TRBD2 matching 8 bases. Looked up from germline, CDR1 is SGHTA and CDR2 is FQGTGA. Germline trimming cut 5 bases from V and 0 bases from J; bases unmatched to any gene: 9. This CDR3 has 16 amino acids.

This chain joins TRBV6-5 and TRBJ2-7; no definite D call. Between the trimmed V and J ends, which lost 1 base and 2 bases, there was a span of 15 bases. The CDR3 spans 16 residues. Germline V gene data show CDR1 as MNHEY and CDR2 as SVGAGI. The CDR3 DNA reads TGTGCCAGCAGTTACTATGGCGTAGTCCCTCCCTACGAGCAGTACTTC. Its translation: CASSYYGVVPPYEQYF.

Concerning this clone itself: A junction boundary mismatches the germline segment, possibly from a read error. V is TRBV7-8 and J is TRBJ1-4; 7 bases are a match to TRBD1. CDR1 and CDR2 (germline): SGHVS, FQNEAQ. The CDR3 totals 12 residues. CDR3 nucleotide sequence: TGTGCCAGCAGCTTCTTAGGACAGGCTCAGATTTTT. This codes for CASSFLGQAQIF.

J is TRBJ2-1 and V is TRBV6-6; no reliable D call. CDR3 length equals 10 residues. The V end was cut by 8 bases, the J end by 7 bases, with 6 bases between. Per the germline V gene, CDR1 is MNHNY and CDR2 is SVGAGI (reference sequence). CDR3 DNA: TGTGCCAGCGAAGGAAATGAGCAGTTCTTC. Residues: CASEGNEQFF.

The chain combines TRBV7-9 with TRBJ2-5; 7 nucleotides match TRBD2. The trim removed 5 bases at V and 4 bases at J, leaving 16 bases unmatched. CDR1 is SEHNR, CDR2 FQNEAQ, per germline (reference sequence). The CDR3 totals 17 residues. CDR3 in DNA: TGTGCCAGCAGCCCACCTGTCGAGGCGGGAGTTGCAGAGACCCAGTACTTC. It codes for CASSPPVEAGVAETQYF.

The V call is TRBV2, the J call TRBJ2-1; TRBD1 matches 9 bases. With V trimmed by 9 bases and J by 9 bases, 9 bases remained unmatched. CDR1 is SNHLY and CDR2 is FYNNEI in the germline V gene. The CDR3 spans 13 residues. The CDR3 DNA reads TGTGCCAGAGCGGGACAGGGCGAGAGTGAGCAGTTCTTC. Amino acids: CARAGQGESEQFF.

The chain has TRBV6-5 and TRBJ2-7; TRBD1 aligns across 9 bases. The germline CDR1 and CDR2 sequences are MNHEY and SVGAGI. Germline trimming cut 2 bases from V and 3 bases from J; bases unmatched to any gene: 2. There are 14 residues in the CDR3. The CDR3 region has the DNA TGTGCCAGCAGTTACCGGACAGGGGACTACGAGCAGTACTTC. Residues: CASSYRTGDYEQYF.

J is TRBJ1-1 and V is TRBV27, with D possibly being TRBD1 (5 bases). This CDR3 contains 15 residues. Germline V gene lookup returns CDR1 MNHEY and CDR2 SMNVEV (reference sequence). V was shortened by 5 bases and J by 4 bases, with 17 bases between the two germline ends. CDR3 sequence (DNA): TGTGCCAGCAGTGAATCCGTAGGGACTTTCACTGAAGCTTTCTTT. Translating it yields CASSESVGTFTEAFF.

This clone was observed once. V and J are TRBV5-1 and TRBJ2-3, with 13 bases identical to TRBD2. V gave up 4 bases and J gave up 10 bases; unmatched junction bases: 6. CDR3 length: 14 residues. Germline-derived CDR1 and CDR2 are SGHRS and YFSETQ. CDR3 residues: CASSTGTSGTAQYF. The CDR3 DNA is TGCGCCAGCAGCACCGGGACTAGCGGGACCGCGCAGTATTTT.

V is TRBV9 and J is TRBJ2-5; D could derive from TRBD1 or TRBD2 (5 bases each). The V end lost 0 bases, the J end lost 1 base, and 10 bases lay between the germline ends. Looked up from germline, CDR1 is SGDLS and CDR2 is YYNGEE. The CDR3 is 15 amino acids. The CDR3: CASSVGGTSQETQYF. CDR3 DNA sequence: TGTGCCAGCAGCGTAGGGGGGACCTCCCAAGAGACCCAGTACTTC.

Here the CDR3 reads CASSLKGGSPSEQYF. In DNA form, the CDR3 reads TGTGCCAGCAGCTTAAAAGGGGGGAGTCCATCCGAGCAGTACTTC. This chain joins TRBV7-2 and TRBJ2-7; TRBD1 or TRBD2 may be the D gene (6 bases each). The germline gives CDR1 SGHTA, CDR2 FQGNSA. V was pared by 2 bases and J by 6 bases, with 17 bases between. This CDR3 has 15 amino acids.

J is TRBJ2-3 and V is TRBV7-8; maybe TRBD2 (6 bases). This CDR3 has 17 residues. V was shortened by 5 bases and J by 0 bases, with 18 bases between the two germline ends. Germline values: CDR1 SGHVS, CDR2 FQNEAQ. CDR3 sequence reads: CASSLGGWQDSTDTQYF. The CDR3 region has the DNA TGTGCCAGCAGCCTCGGGGGTTGGCAGGATAGCACAGATACGCAGTATTTT.

The CDR3 bases are TGTGCCAGCAGTAGCTTAAGACAGGGCCATGGCTACACCTTC. Its protein is CASSSLRQGHGYTF. This sequence joins TRBV5-4 and TRBJ1-2; 7 positions agree with TRBD1. V lost 5 bases to trimming and J lost 6 bases; unmatched junction nucleotides: 10. The CDR3 has 14 amino acids. Germline CDR1 SGHNT, CDR2 YYREEE (reference sequence).

Only one count was recorded for this clone. The chain is built from TRBV7-9 and TRBJ2-1; 13 positions agree with TRBD2. The V segment lost 5 bases and the J segment 2 bases; nucleotides outside the gene matches: 6. Per germline, CDR1 SEHNR and CDR2 FQNEAQ (reference sequence). The CDR3 is 17 amino acids. CDR3 residues: CASSTRLAGGPYNEQFF. In nucleotides, the CDR3 is TGTGCCAGCAGCACCCGACTAGCGGGAGGCCCCTACAATGAGCAGTTCTTC.

The chain links TRBV6-5 to TRBJ1-5; D remains ambiguous. Germline CDR1 MNHEY, CDR2 SVGAGI. With 0 bases removed from V and 8 bases from J, the gap between germline ends came to 8 bases. The CDR3 has 13 residues. In nucleotides, the CDR3 is TGTGCCAGCAGTTACTCGGGAAGGGAGCCCCAGCATTTT. Amino acid sequence: CASSYSGREPQHF.

The rearrangement links TRBV7-9 to TRBJ2-7; no clear D gene. V was cut by 8 bases and J by 2 bases, with 19 bases left in between. Germline assignment: CDR1 SEHNR and CDR2 FQNEAQ (reference sequence). The CDR3 consists of 15 residues. The CDR3 sequence: CASSNNQANTYEQYF. CDR3 DNA: TGTGCCAGCTCGAATAACCAGGCGAATACCTACGAGCAGTACTTC.

This chain links TRBV30 with TRBJ1-2; D remains unclear. Looked up from germline, CDR1 is GTSNPN and CDR2 is SVGIG (reference sequence). CDR3 size: 12 residues. V gave up 1 base and J gave up 6 bases, with 9 bases separating them. The CDR3 is CAWSDSLHGYTF. The CDR3 nucleotides are TGTGCCTGGAGTGACAGCCTCCATGGCTACACCTTC.

V gene TRBV30 combines with J gene TRBJ2-5; D is unclear. The V and J ends lost 0 bases and 7 bases respectively, with 15 bases between them. The germline gives CDR1 GTSNPN, CDR2 SVGIG (reference sequence). The CDR3 covers 14 residues. In DNA, the CDR3 is TGTGCCTGGAGTGTACTTCCAGCCGGCGGGACCCAGTACTTC. This sequence encodes CAWSVLPAGGTQYF. Full variable domain (rest looked up from reference TRBV30 and TRBJ2-5): SQTIHQWPATLVQPVGSPLSLECTVEGTSNPNLYWYRQAAGRGLQLLFYSVGIGQISSEVPQNLSASRPQDRQFILSSKKLLLSDSGFYLCAWSVLPAGGTQYFGPGTRLLVL.

As for this clone: The sample contains more than one DNA sequence encoding this CDR3. The DNA for the CDR3 is TGTGCCAGCAGTTACTCGCCCCGGGGGAGCACTGAAGCTTTCTTT. This gives the protein CASSYSPRGSTEAFF. V usage is TRBV6-5 and J usage is TRBJ1-1, with a possible D match to TRBD1 (5 bases). V was pared by 0 bases and J by 4 bases, with 12 bases between. This CDR3 is 15 amino acids long. Germline lookup yields CDR1 MNHEY and CDR2 SVGAGI.

This clone was picked up one time. The chain is built from TRBV10-3 and TRBJ1-2, with D perhaps TRBD1 (5 bases). Trimming cost V 1 base and J 8 bases, with 11 bases left between them. The germline V gene encodes CDR1 ENHRY and CDR2 SYGVKD. This CDR3 spans 13 amino acids. The CDR3 sequence is CAISEFSGFGYTF. The CDR3 DNA reads as TGTGCCATCAGTGAGTTTTCAGGGTTCGGCTACACCTTC.

This chain links TRBV28 with TRBJ2-6; TRBD1 is a possible D gene (5 bases). The CDR3 is 15 amino acids. Between the trimmed V and J ends, which lost 5 bases and 4 bases, there was a span of 12 bases. CDR1 and CDR2 from the germline V gene are MDHEN and SYDVKM. The CDR3 here is CASSNRLSGANVLTF. The CDR3 bases are TGTGCCAGCAGTAACAGGCTCTCAGGGGCCAACGTCCTGACTTTC.